This T cell receptor (beta chain) came from a study of beta chain features in type 1 diabetes. In the study overall: All of the samples together had over 90 million sorted cells examined.

This clone was counted only a few times. Its antigen is unknown. Study-wide results and caveats: For TCRB rearrangement, an influence of HLA type remained unresolved here.

With 3 bases clipped from V and 4 bases from J, the junction kept 1 base outside the gene matches. CDR3 length: 14 residues. Germline V gives CDR1 SEHNR, CDR2 FQNEAQ (reference sequence). Expressed TCRB transcripts got sequenced, as all isolated RNA was reverse transcribed. Sequenced by immunoSEQ multiplex PCR; TCRdb stores in-frame clones only, minus some. The sample yields 810,000 or so clones, roughly a sixth seen once. Each donor gave one heparinised blood draw averaging around 120 mL. This chain links TRBV7-9 with TRBJ2-1; 9 bases map to TRBD2. Material for sequencing was naive CD4+ T cells from blood. The sequence was obtained from a woman younger than 30 in good health. For the CDR3, the DNA is TGTGCCAGCAGCTTCGGACTAGCGTACAATGAGCAGTTCTTC. Its protein is CASSFGLAYNEQFF.